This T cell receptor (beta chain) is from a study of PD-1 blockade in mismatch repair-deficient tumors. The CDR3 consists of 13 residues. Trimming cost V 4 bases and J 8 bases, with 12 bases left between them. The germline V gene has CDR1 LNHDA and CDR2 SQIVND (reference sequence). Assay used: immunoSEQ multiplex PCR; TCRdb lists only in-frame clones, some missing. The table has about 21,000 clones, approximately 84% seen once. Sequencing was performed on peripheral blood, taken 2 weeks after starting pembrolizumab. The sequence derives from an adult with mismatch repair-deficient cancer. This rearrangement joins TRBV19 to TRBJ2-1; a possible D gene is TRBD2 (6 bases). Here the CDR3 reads CASSNAGFDEQFF. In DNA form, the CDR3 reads TGTGCCAGTAGTAATGCGGGGTTCGATGAGCAGTTCTTC.